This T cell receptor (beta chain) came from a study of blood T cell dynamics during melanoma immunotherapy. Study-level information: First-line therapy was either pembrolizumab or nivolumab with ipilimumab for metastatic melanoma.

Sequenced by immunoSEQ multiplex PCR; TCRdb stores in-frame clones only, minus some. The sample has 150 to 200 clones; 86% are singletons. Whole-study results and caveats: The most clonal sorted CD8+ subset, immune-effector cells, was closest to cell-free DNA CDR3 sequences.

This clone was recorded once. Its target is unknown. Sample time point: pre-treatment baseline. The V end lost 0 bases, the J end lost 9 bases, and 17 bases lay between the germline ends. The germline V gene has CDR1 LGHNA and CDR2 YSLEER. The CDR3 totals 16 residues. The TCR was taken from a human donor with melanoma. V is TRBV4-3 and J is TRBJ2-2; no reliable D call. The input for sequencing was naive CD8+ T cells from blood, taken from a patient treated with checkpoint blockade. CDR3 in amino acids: CASSQDWAGSARELFF. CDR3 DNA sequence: TGCGCCAGCAGCCAAGACTGGGCAGGCAGCGCACGGGAGCTGTTTTTT.